The table lists the clone carrying this T cell receptor (beta chain) with a few counts. Antigen unknown. The treatment was: 10-day PBMC culture with coronavirus spike peptide pools or control peptides (ViraFEST assay). The sample is drawn from a study of vaccination and CD4 T cells after COVID-19. The wider study: The cells in question were stimulated using overlapping spike peptides derived from SARS-CoV-2, HCoV-NL63, HCoV-OC43 and HCoV-229E. A CEFX pool, an HIV-1 Nef pool, or else no peptide went into the control cultures.

Germline-derived CDR1 and CDR2 are SEHNR and FQNEAQ (reference sequence). V shed 1 base and J 0 bases; nucleotides not matched to a gene: 5. The CDR3 is made up of 16 amino acids. Oncomine TCR Beta short-read sequencing was applied to DNA from cultured CD4+ T cells. Each CDR3 protein gets one entry after TCRdb re-called the PCR reads with MiXCR. The sample has under 9,500 distinct CDR3 sequences, 50% to 60% seen once; the top ten hold about a sixth. The specimen sequenced was CD4+ T cells from blood, cultured in vitro. This TCR derives from a human donor who had recovered from COVID-19. This chain connects TRBV7-9 to TRBJ1-2; 7 positions agree with TRBD1. The CDR3 coding sequence is TGTGCCAGCAGCTTAGTAGGCGGACAGGCTAACTATGGCTACACCTTC. This sequence encodes CASSLVGGQANYGYTF.